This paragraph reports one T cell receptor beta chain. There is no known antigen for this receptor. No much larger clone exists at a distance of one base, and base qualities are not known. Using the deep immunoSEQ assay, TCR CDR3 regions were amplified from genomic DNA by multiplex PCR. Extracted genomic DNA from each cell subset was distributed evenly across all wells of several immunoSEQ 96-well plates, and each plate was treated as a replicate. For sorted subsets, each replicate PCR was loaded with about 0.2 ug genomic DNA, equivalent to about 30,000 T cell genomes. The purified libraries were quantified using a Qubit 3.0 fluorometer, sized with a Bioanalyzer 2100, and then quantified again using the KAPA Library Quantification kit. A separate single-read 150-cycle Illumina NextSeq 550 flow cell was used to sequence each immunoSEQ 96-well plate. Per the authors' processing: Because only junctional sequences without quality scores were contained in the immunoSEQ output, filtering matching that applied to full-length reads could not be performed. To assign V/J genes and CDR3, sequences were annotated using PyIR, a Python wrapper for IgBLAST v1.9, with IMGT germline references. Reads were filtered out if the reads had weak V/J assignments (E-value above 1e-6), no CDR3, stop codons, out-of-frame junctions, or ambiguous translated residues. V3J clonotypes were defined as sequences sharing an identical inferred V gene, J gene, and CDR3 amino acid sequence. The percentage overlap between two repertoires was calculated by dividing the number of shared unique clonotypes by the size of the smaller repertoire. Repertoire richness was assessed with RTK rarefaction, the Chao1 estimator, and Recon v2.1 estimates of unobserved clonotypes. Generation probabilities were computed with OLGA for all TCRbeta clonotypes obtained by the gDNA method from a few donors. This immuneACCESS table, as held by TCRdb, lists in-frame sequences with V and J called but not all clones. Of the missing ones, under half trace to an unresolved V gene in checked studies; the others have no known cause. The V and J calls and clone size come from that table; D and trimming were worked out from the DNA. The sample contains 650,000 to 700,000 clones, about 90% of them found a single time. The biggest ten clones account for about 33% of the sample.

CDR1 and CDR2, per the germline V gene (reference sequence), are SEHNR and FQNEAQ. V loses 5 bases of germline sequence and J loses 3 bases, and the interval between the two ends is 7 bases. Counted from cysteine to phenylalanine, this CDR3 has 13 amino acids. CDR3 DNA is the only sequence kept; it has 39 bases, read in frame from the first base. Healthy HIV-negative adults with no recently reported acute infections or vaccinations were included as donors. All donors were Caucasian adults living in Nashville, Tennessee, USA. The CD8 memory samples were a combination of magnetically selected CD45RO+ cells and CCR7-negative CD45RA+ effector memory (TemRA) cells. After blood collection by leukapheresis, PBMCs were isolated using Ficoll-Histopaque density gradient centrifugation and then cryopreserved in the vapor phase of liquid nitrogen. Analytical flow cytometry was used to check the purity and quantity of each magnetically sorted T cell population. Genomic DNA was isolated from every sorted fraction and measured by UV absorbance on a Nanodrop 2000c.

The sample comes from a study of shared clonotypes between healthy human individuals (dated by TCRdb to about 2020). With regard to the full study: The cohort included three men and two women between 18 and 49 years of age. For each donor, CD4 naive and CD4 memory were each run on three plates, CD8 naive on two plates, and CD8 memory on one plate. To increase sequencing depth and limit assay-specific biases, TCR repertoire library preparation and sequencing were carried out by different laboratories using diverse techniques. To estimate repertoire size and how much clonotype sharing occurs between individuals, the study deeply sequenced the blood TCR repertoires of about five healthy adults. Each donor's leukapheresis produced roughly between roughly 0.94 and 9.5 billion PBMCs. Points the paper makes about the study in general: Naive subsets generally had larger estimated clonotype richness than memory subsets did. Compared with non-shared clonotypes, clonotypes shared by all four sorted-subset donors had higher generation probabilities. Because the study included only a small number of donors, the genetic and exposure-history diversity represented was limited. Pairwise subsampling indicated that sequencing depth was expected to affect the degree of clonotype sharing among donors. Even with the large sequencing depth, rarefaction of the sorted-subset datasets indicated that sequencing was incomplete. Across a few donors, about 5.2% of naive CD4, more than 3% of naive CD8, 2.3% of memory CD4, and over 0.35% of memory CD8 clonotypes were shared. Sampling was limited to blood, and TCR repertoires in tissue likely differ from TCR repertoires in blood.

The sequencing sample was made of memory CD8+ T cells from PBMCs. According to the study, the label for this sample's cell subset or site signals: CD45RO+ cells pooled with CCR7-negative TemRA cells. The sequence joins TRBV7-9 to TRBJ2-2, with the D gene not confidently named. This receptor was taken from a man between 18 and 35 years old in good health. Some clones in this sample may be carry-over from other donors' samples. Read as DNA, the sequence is TGTGCCAGCAGCCCCGTCCACACCGGGGAGCTGTTTTTT. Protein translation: CASSPVHTGELFF.